The 15 T cell receptor beta chains listed next were all sequenced from one sample in a study of neoadjuvant nivolumab and ipilimumab in lung cancer. Sequenced by immunoSEQ multiplex PCR; TCRdb stores in-frame clones only, minus some. The sample shows a few thousand clones, 79% of them seen only once. Sequenced here: peripheral blood, sampled after neoadjuvant nivolumab, alone or with ipilimumab, at or shortly before surgery. The receptors here all came from an adult with non-small cell lung cancer.

This clone occurred a few times. This chain connects TRBV7-9 to TRBJ1-4, with 10 positions matching TRBD1. Germline V CDR1 and CDR2: SEHNR, FQNEAQ (reference sequence). The V segment lost 5 bases and the J segment 7 bases; nucleotides outside the gene matches: 7. The CDR3 consists of 15 residues. CDR3 DNA: TGTGCCAGCAGCATTGGGACAGGGGAAGTTGAAAAACTGTTTTTT. The encoded protein is CASSIGTGEVEKLFF. The complete variable domain, with remaining parts taken from reference TRBV7-9 and TRBJ1-4, reads DTGVSQNPRHKITKRGQNVTFRCDPISEHNRLYWYRQTLGQGPEFLTYFQNEAQLEKSRLLSDRFSAERPKGSFSTLEIQRTEQGDSAMYLCASSIGTGEVEKLFFGSGTQLSVL.

A few counts support this clone. The chain combines TRBV5-4 with TRBJ1-2, with 8 bases matching TRBD1. V lost 1 base, J lost 11 bases, and 7 bases stayed unmatched. Germline V gene data show CDR1 as SGHNT and CDR2 as YYREEE (reference sequence). CDR3 length: 13 residues. The CDR3 sequence: CASSLQGARGYTF. CDR3 nucleotide sequence: TGTGCCAGCAGCTTGCAGGGGGCGAGGGGGTACACCTTC.

The V gene is TRBV19, the J gene TRBJ1-1; D might be TRBD1 (6 bases). Germline V CDR1 and CDR2: LNHDA, SQIVND (reference sequence). The CDR3 is made up of 15 amino acids. V was trimmed by 3 bases and J by 3 bases, leaving 14 bases between them. As DNA, the CDR3 is TGTGCCAGTAGTATCAACAGGGTTAAGGACACTGAAGCTTTCTTT. This sequence encodes CASSINRVKDTEAFF.

V gene TRBV5-1 combines with J gene TRBJ1-2; 11 bases align to TRBD1. Germline CDR1 and CDR2: SGHRS and YFSETQ. J was trimmed by 6 bases and V by 4 bases; bases with no gene match: 8. The CDR3 has 15 residues. The CDR3 spells CASSPGQGARDGYTF. The CDR3 bases are TGCGCCAGCAGCCCCGGACAGGGGGCTAGGGATGGCTACACCTTC.

V is TRBV7-3 and J is TRBJ2-1, with 7 bases identical to TRBD1. The ends lost 3 bases at V and 8 bases at J; junction bases unmatched: 4. The CDR3 runs 13 residues. Germline V CDR1 and CDR2: SGHTA, FQGTGA. CDR3 coding DNA: TGTGCCAGCAGCTTGACAGGGTTCGATGAGCAGTTCTTC. This sequence encodes CASSLTGFDEQFF.

This clone was recorded once. The rearrangement links TRBV7-9 to TRBJ1-2; 7 bases are shared with TRBD1. This CDR3 region has 19 residues. V shed 1 base and J 2 bases; nucleotides not matched to a gene: 16. Looked up from germline, CDR1 is SEHNR and CDR2 is FQNEAQ (reference sequence). CDR3 protein: CASSLGNRGVSKNNYGYTF. As DNA, the CDR3 is TGTGCCAGCAGCTTAGGTAACAGGGGCGTATCTAAGAACAACTATGGCTACACCTTC.

V gene TRBV7-9 combines with J gene TRBJ2-1; the D is unclear. The germline V and J ends were trimmed by 4 bases and 5 bases, with 9 bases remaining between them. CDR3 length: 13 residues. Germline assignment: CDR1 SEHNR and CDR2 FQNEAQ (reference sequence). CDR3 in amino acids: CASSSQYNNEQFF. In nucleotides, the CDR3 is TGTGCCAGCAGCTCTCAGTATAACAATGAGCAGTTCTTC.

The chain recombines TRBV18 with TRBJ2-1, with TRBD2 matching 10 bases. Trimming removed 3 bases from V and 4 bases from J; junction bases left unmatched: 6. The CDR3 sequence is 16 residues long. Germline V gene data show CDR1 as KGHSH and CDR2 as LQKENI. In nucleotides, the CDR3 is TGTGCCAGCTCACCGGTCTTAGCGGGAGGTTACAATGAGCAGTTCTTC. This gives the protein CASSPVLAGGYNEQFF.

This chain uses TRBV7-2 with TRBJ2-7, with 8 nucleotides matching TRBD1. The CDR3 sequence is 15 residues long. Per germline, CDR1 SGHTA and CDR2 FQGNSA. After removal of 2 bases from V and 5 bases from J, the junction contained 8 bases not matched to a gene. This chain's CDR3 is CASSLQSDRDHEQYF. Written as DNA, the CDR3 is TGTGCCAGCAGCTTACAGTCGGACAGGGACCACGAGCAGTACTTC.

V and J are TRBV5-1 and TRBJ2-3, with TRBD1 as a possible D gene (5 bases). In germline, CDR1 is SGHRS, CDR2 YFSETQ. The length of the CDR3 is 16 residues. The V end lost 2 bases, the J end lost 6 bases, and 19 bases lay between the germline ends. The DNA for the CDR3 is TGCGCCAGCAGCTTAACACAGGAATTCGCCACGGATACGCAGTATTTT. Translated: CASSLTQEFATDTQYF.

This chain links TRBV6-6 with TRBJ2-7; 11 bases are a match to TRBD1. There are 13 residues in the CDR3. CDR1 and CDR2 (germline): MNHNY, SVGAGI (reference sequence). V lost 2 bases to trimming and J lost 6 bases; unmatched junction nucleotides: 0. The CDR3, as DNA: TGTGCCAGCAGTTACGGGACAGGGGGCGAGCAGTACTTC. Amino acid sequence: CASSYGTGGEQYF.

The rearrangement joins TRBV9 to TRBJ2-3; 7 bases fit TRBD2. Germline trimming cut 0 bases from V and 0 bases from J; bases unmatched to any gene: 4. Germline values: CDR1 SGDLS, CDR2 YYNGEE. There are 16 residues in the CDR3. CDR3 nucleotides: TGTGCCAGCAGCGTAGGTTCTAGCGGAAGCACAGATACGCAGTATTTT. Its protein product is CASSVGSSGSTDTQYF.

In its sample, this clone was seen once. V is TRBV11-2 and J is TRBJ2-1; the D gene is possibly TRBD1 (6 bases). Germline V lookup: CDR1 SGHAT, CDR2 FQNNGV. The CDR3 runs 16 residues. Trimming pared 5 bases from V and 4 bases from J, leaving 18 bases between. The CDR3: CASSIQGALLYNEQFF. CDR3 DNA sequence: TGTGCCAGCAGCATACAGGGAGCCCTGTTGTACAATGAGCAGTTCTTC.

This rearrangement joins TRBV5-1 to TRBJ2-7; D might be TRBD1 (5 bases). The germline V gene encodes CDR1 SGHRS and CDR2 YFSETQ. The CDR3 runs 15 residues. With 0 bases removed from V and 2 bases from J, the gap between germline ends came to 12 bases. This chain's CDR3 is CASSLDADRTYEQYF. The DNA for the CDR3 is TGCGCCAGCAGCTTGGATGCTGACAGAACCTACGAGCAGTACTTC.

The chain recombines TRBV4-1 with TRBJ1-4; TRBD1 agrees at 9 bases. The CDR3 consists of 15 residues. The germline gives CDR1 MGHRA, CDR2 YSYEKL. V shed 3 bases, J shed 6 bases, and the junction held 5 bases outside the gene matches. CDR3 sequence: CASSHPGTGHEKLFF. As DNA, the CDR3 is TGCGCCAGCAGCCACCCCGGGACAGGGCATGAAAAACTGTTTTTT.